One T cell receptor beta chain is described in this entry. Its specificity is not known. Researchers ran the PCR with 60 Vbeta and 13 Jbeta primers. Sequenced by immunoSEQ multiplex PCR; TCRdb stores in-frame clones only, minus some. The sample records 270,000 or so clones, 75% to 90% being singletons. This specimen belongs to a study of cytomegalovirus exposure and HLA in healthy donors. The study, taken as a whole, reports: Sequencing likely caused a cluster of highly shared sequence variants. Presence/absence results assume similar sequencing depth per donor, which may not hold.

The CDR3 is 19 amino acids. CDR1 MDHEN and CDR2 SYDVKM come from the germline V gene. V gave up 1 base and J gave up 5 bases, with 24 bases separating them. V usage is TRBV28 and J usage is TRBJ1-3; the D gene is possibly TRBD1 (6 bases). The clonotype was recovered from a man between 35 and 55 years old in good health and CMV-seropositive. The sequenced sample consisted of PBMCs. CDR3 sequence: CASSLLRGIQFSARNTIYF. The DNA for the CDR3 is TGTGCCAGCAGTTTATTAAGGGGGATCCAATTTTCGGCGAGAAACACCATATATTTT.